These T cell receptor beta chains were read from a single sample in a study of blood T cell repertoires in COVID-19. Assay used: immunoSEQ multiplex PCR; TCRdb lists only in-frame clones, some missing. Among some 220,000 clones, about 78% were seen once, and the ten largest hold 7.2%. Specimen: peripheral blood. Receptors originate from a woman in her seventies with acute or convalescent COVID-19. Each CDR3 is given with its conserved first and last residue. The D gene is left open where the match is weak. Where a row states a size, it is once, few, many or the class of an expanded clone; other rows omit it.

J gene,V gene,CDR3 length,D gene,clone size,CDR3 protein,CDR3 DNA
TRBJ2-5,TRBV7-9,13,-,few,CASSLSGSETQYF,TGTGCCAGCAGCTTGTCGGGTTCCGAGACCCAGTACTTC
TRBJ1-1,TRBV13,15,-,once,CASSLGEGRSTEAFF,TGTGCCAGCAGCTTAGGAGAGGGGAGGTCTACTGAAGCTTTCTTT
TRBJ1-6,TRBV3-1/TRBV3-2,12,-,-,CASSQGGSPLHF,TGTGCCAGCAGCCAAGGAGGTTCACCCCTCCACTTT
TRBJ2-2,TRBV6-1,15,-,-,CASSESLAAAGELFF,TGTGCCAGCAGTGAGAGCCTAGCTGCGGCCGGGGAGCTGTTTTTT
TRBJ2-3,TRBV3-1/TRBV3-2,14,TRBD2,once,CASSSGGAVGTQYF,TGTGCCAGCAGTAGCGGGGGGGCAGTAGGTACGCAGTATTTT
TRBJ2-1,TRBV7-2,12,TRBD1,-,CASSQDRDEQFF,TGTGCCAGCAGCCAGGACAGGGATGAGCAGTTCTTC
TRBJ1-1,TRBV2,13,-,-,CASRVRGNTEAFF,TGTGCCAGCAGGGTCCGGGGGAACACTGAAGCTTTCTTT
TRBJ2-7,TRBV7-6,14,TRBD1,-,CASSLGQGSDEQYF,TGTGCCAGCAGCTTAGGACAGGGGTCTGACGAGCAGTACTTC
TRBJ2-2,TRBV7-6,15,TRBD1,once,CASSSPGQGTGELFF,TGTGCCAGCAGCTCCCCGGGACAGGGGACCGGGGAGCTGTTTTTT
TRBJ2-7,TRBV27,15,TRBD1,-,CASSRSGTGIYEQYF,TGTGCCAGCAGTCGCTCCGGGACAGGAATTTACGAGCAGTACTTC
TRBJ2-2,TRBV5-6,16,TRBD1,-,CASSSLPGGDTGELFF,TGTGCCAGCAGCTCCCTCCCAGGGGGCGACACCGGGGAGCTGTTTTTT
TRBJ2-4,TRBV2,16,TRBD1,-,CASRSGTGGAENIQYF,TGTGCCAGCCGGTCCGGAACAGGGGGCGCCGAAAACATTCAGTACTTC
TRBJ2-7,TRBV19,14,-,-,CASSRAGPAYEQYF,TGTGCCAGTAGTAGGGCAGGGCCGGCCTACGAGCAGTACTTC
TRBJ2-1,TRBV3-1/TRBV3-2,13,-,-,CASSQKLSEEQFF,TGTGCCAGCAGCCAAAAGTTGAGCGAGGAGCAGTTCTTC
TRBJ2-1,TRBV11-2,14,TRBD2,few,CASSSTSGGNEQFF,TGTGCCAGCAGCTCGACTAGCGGGGGCAATGAGCAGTTCTTC
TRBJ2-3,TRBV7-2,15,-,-,CASSFLSRSTDTQYF,TGTGCCAGCAGCTTCCTTAGTCGTTCCACAGATACGCAGTATTTT
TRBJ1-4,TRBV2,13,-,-,CASRKSLSEKLFF,TGTGCCAGCAGAAAAAGCTTAAGTGAAAAACTGTTTTTT
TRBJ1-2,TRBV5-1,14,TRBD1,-,CASSSGQGGRGYTF,TGCGCCAGCAGCTCCGGACAGGGGGGTCGAGGCTACACCTTC
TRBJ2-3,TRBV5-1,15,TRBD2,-,CASSLAGGPGDTQYF,TGCGCCAGCAGCTTGGCGGGGGGGCCAGGAGATACGCAGTATTTT
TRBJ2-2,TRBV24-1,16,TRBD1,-,CATSDFELTGVGELFF,TGTGCCACCAGTGATTTCGAACTTACAGGGGTCGGGGAGCTGTTTTTT
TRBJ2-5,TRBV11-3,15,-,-,CASSLGQGLQETQYF,TGTGCCAGCAGCTTAGGTCAGGGGTTACAAGAGACCCAGTACTTC
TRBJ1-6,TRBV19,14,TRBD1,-,CASSRTGEATPLHF,TGTGCCAGTAGCCGGACAGGGGAGGCGACACCCCTCCACTTT
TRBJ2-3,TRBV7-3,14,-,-,CASSSGSAAGSQYF,TGTGCCAGCAGCTCGGGATCTGCCGCGGGGTCGCAGTATTTT
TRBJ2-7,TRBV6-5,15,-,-,CASRPSGTGVYEQYF,TGTGCCAGCAGGCCATCCGGGACTGGAGTCTACGAGCAGTACTTC
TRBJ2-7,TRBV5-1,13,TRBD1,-,CASSQDRGHEQYF,TGCGCCAGCAGCCAGGACAGGGGCCACGAGCAGTACTTC
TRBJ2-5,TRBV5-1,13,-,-,CASSLFTSETQYF,TGCGCCAGCAGCTTGTTTACTAGTGAGACCCAGTACTTC
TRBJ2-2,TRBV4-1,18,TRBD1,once,CASSQDTIWAGGTGELFF,TGCGCCAGCAGCCAAGATACTATCTGGGCAGGGGGCACCGGGGAGCTGTTTTTT
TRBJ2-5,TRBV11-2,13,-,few,CASSLESGGTQYF,TGTGCCAGCAGCTTAGAGTCCGGCGGGACCCAGTACTTC
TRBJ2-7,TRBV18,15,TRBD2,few,CASSPVAGASYEQYF,TGTGCCAGCTCACCCGTAGCGGGGGCCTCCTACGAGCAGTACTTC
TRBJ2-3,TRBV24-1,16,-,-,CATSDWANRDTDTQYF,TGTGCCACCAGTGATTGGGCGAACAGGGACACAGATACGCAGTATTTT
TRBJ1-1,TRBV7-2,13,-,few,CASSFSRSPEAFF,TGTGCCAGCAGCTTTAGCCGCAGCCCTGAAGCTTTCTTT
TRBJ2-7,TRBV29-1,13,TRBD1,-,CSVSGTGYYEQYF,TGCAGCGTTTCCGGGACAGGTTACTACGAGCAGTACTTC
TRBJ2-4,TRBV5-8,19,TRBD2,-,CASSLVSRASGVYKNIQYF,TGTGCCAGCAGCTTGGTCTCCCGGGCTAGCGGGGTTTATAAAAACATTCAGTACTTC
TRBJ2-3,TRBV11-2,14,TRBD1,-,CASSLTGDGDTQYF,TGTGCCAGCAGCTTAACAGGGGACGGAGATACGCAGTATTTT
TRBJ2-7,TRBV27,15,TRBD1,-,CASCLTGGDSYEQYF,TGTGCCAGCTGCCTGACAGGGGGAGACTCCTACGAGCAGTACTTC
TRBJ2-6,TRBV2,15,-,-,CASSGVRSGANVLTF,TGTGCCAGCAGTGGGGTCAGGTCTGGGGCCAACGTCCTGACTTTC
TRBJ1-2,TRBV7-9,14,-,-,CASSWGPSNYGYTF,TGTGCCAGCAGCTGGGGGCCCTCTAACTATGGCTACACCTTC
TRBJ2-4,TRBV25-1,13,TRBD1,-,CASTDRVGNIQYF,TGTGCCAGCACTGACAGGGTGGGGAACATTCAGTACTTC
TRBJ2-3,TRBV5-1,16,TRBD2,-,CASSLEAGGTTDTQYF,TGCGCCAGCAGCTTAGAAGCGGGGGGAACCACAGATACGCAGTATTTT
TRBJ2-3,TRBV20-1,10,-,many,CSVPGDTQYF,TGCAGTGTCCCGGGAGATACGCAGTATTTT
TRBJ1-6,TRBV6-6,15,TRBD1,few,CASSYQGQTNSPLHF,TGTGCCAGCAGTTACCAGGGACAGACAAATTCACCCCTCCACTTT
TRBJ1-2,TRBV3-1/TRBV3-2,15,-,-,CASSQDLMDYYGYTF,TGTGCCAGCAGCCAAGATCTGATGGACTACTATGGCTACACCTTC
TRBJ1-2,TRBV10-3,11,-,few,CAIRQGWGYTF,TGTGCCATCCGTCAGGGATGGGGCTACACCTTC
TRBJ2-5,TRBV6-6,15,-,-,CASSYSAGLKETQYF,TGTGCCAGCAGTTACTCGGCAGGGCTTAAGGAGACCCAGTACTTC
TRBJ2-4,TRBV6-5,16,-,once,CASSYSTELAKNIQYF,TGTGCCAGCAGTTACTCCACGGAGTTAGCCAAAAACATTCAGTACTTC
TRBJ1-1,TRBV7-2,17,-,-,CASSPRRGGAWNTEAFF,TGTGCCAGCAGCCCCAGAAGGGGGGGCGCATGGAACACTGAAGCTTTCTTT
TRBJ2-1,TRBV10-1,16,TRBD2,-,CASSYYSGGTYNEQFF,TGCGCCAGCAGTTATTATAGCGGGGGGACCTACAATGAGCAGTTCTTC
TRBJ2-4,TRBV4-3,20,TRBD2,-,CASSRSLGLAGELAKNIQYF,TGCGCCAGCAGCCGCTCCCTCGGACTAGCGGGTGAGCTAGCCAAAAACATTCAGTACTTC
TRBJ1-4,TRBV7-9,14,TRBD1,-,CASSRGQGYEKLFF,TGTGCCAGCAGCCGCGGACAGGGGTATGAAAAACTGTTTTTT
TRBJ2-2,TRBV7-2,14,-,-,CASSVGLDTGELFF,TGTGCCAGCAGCGTGGGACTCGACACCGGGGAGCTGTTTTTT
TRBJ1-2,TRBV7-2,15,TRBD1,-,CASRGQLTPEHGYTF,TGTGCCAGCAGGGGACAGCTTACCCCCGAGCATGGCTACACCTTC
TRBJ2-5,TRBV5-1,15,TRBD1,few,CASSRDPDREETQYF,TGCGCCAGCAGCCGCGACCCCGACAGGGAAGAGACCCAGTACTTC
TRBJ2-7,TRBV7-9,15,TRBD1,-,CASSSPRDRVGEQYF,TGTGCCAGCAGCTCGCCCCGGGACAGGGTCGGCGAGCAGTACTTC
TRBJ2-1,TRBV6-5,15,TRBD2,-,CASNGDGGGVYEQFF,TGTGCCAGCAATGGAGACGGGGGGGGCGTCTATGAGCAGTTCTTC
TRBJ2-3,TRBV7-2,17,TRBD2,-,CASSLSMTSGGPDTQYF,TGTGCCAGCAGCCTTAGCATGACTAGCGGGGGCCCAGATACGCAGTATTTT
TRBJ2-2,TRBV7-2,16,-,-,CASSRSLAQNTGELFF,TGTGCCAGCAGCCGTTCTCTAGCACAGAACACCGGGGAGCTGTTTTTT
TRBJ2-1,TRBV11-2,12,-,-,CASSLDRGEQFF,TGTGCCAGCAGCTTAGATCGGGGGGAGCAGTTCTTC
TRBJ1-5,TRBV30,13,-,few,CAWSVGDNQPQHF,TGTGCCTGGAGTGTGGGAGACAATCAGCCCCAGCATTTT
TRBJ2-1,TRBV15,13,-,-,CATTYRDINEQFF,TGTGCCACCACTTACAGGGACATCAATGAGCAGTTCTTC
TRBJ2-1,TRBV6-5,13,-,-,CASSPDYPGEQFF,TGTGCCAGCAGTCCGGACTACCCTGGAGAGCAGTTCTTC